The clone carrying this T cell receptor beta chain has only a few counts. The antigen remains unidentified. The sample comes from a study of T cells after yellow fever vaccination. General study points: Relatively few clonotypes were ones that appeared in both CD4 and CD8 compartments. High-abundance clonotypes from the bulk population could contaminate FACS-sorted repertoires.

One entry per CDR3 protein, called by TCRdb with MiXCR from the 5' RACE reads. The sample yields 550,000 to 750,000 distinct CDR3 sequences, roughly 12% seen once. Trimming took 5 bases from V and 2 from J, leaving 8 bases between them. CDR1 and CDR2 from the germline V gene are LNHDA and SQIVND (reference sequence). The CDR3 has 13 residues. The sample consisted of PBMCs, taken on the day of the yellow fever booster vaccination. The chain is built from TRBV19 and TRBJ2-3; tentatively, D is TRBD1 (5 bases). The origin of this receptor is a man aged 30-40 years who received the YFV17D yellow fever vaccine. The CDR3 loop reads CASSRQTTDTQYF. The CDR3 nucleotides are TGTGCCAGTAGTCGACAGACCACAGATACGCAGTATTTT.